Each of the 4 T cell receptor beta chains below was sequenced from the same sample in a study of identical twins (dated by TCRdb to 2016 to 2017). Receptors were amplified or captured by 5' RACE. TCRdb records Illumina HiSeq 2000 as the sequencer. TCRdb handled the public reads itself, with Q25 trimming in fastp and clone calling in MiXCR, and kept productive beta chains. Each CDR3 protein appears once, grouped with its most common genes and DNA. A total of roughly 770,000 distinct CDR3 sequences appear in this sample, roughly 18% of them only once. Jointly, the top ten make up over 10% of the sample. The data were also submitted as part of a second study, on T cells expressing NK-cell markers.

Sequencing used PBMCs. These receptors originate from a young woman in good health.

The chain has TRBV29-1 and TRBJ2-3; a weak D match, TRBD2 (5 bases). Germline CDR1 is SQVTM and CDR2 is ANQGSEA. V lost 0 bases, J lost 3 bases, and 7 bases lay in between. The CDR3 runs 13 residues. DNA of the CDR3: TGCAGCGTTGAAGAATCGGGGACAGATACGCAGTATTTT. The encoded protein is CSVEESGTDTQYF.

In this sample, this clonotype turned up a few times. The chain uses TRBV6-1 and TRBJ1-4; no clear D. V lost 8 bases and J 8 bases, leaving 12 bases between the germline ends. The length of the CDR3 is 12 residues. Germline assignment: CDR1 MNHNS and CDR2 SASEGT. CDR3 in DNA: TGTGCCAGCGGGGTCTCGAGAGAAAAACTGTTTTTT. Its translation: CASGVSREKLFF.

This clonotype turned up a few times. This chain uses TRBV6-1 with TRBJ1-5, with unresolved D. CDR3 size: 14 residues. Per the germline V gene, CDR1 is MNHNS and CDR2 is SASEGT. Trimming cost V 8 bases and J 4 bases, with 15 bases left between them. The CDR3 loop reads CASRPENINQPQHF. CDR3 nucleotide sequence: TGTGCCAGCCGCCCAGAAAACATTAATCAGCCCCAGCATTTT.

The sample holds a few counts of this clonotype. The CDR3 nucleotides read TGCAGTGGGAAGCGGGCCCCAGATACGCAGTATTTT. Protein sequence: CSGKRAPDTQYF. V usage is TRBV20-1 and J usage is TRBJ2-3, with D tentatively TRBD2 (6 bases). V was shortened by 7 bases and J by 4 bases, with 12 bases between the two germline ends. This CDR3 has 12 residues. In germline, CDR1 is DFQATT, CDR2 SNEGSKA (reference sequence).